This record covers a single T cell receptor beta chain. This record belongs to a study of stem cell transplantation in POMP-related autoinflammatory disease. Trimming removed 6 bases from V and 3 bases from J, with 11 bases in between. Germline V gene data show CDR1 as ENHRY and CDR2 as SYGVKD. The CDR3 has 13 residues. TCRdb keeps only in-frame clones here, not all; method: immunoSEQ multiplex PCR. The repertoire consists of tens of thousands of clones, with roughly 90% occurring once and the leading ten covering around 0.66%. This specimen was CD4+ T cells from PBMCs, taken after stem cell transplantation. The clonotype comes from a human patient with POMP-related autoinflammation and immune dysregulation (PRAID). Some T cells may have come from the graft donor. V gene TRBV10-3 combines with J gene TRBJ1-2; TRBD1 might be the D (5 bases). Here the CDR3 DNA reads TGTGCCATCAGGGACGGAGGGGACTATGGCTACACCTTC. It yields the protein CAIRDGGDYGYTF.